These T cell receptor beta chains were read from a single sample in a study of cytomegalovirus exposure and HLA in healthy donors. Clones were sequenced by immunoSEQ multiplex PCR, and TCRdb holds only the in-frame ones, with some missing. The repertoire holds 150,000 or so clones, about 80% seen once, with approximately 6% in the top ten. The sequencing sample was made of PBMCs. The receptors stem from a man between 25 and 39 years old in good health and CMV-seropositive. Each CDR3 is given with its conserved first and last residue. D genes are given only for firm matches. For some rows the clone size is stated as once, few or many, or as a class when expanded; others skip it.

D: .
J: TRBJ2-2
size: .
V: TRBV5-5
DNA: TGTGCCAGCAGCTTGGGAGGGGGAACCGGGGAGCTGTTTTTT
CDR3: CASSLGGGTGELFF

D: .
J: TRBJ2-1
size: .
V: TRBV18
DNA: TGTGCCAGCTCACCTCCGTTTGGGAGCGATGAGCAGTTCTTC
CDR3: CASSPPFGSDEQFF

D: .
J: TRBJ2-7
size: few
V: TRBV5-1
DNA: TGCGCCAGCAGCTTGAATGTCAACTCCTACGAGCAGTACTTC
CDR3: CASSLNVNSYEQYF

D: .
J: TRBJ1-4
size: .
V: TRBV5-1
DNA: TGCGCCAGCAGCGCTCGGACAGATAATGAAAAACTGTTTTTT
CDR3: CASSARTDNEKLFF

D: TRBD1
J: TRBJ2-5
size: .
V: TRBV6-5
DNA: TGTGCCAGCAGTTACTCTGGACAGGGAGCTCGTGAGACCCAGTACTTC
CDR3: CASSYSGQGARETQYF

D: .
J: TRBJ1-1
size: .
V: TRBV19
DNA: TGTGCCAGTAGCGAGTATTGGGGGGGTGGACTGGTTAGGACTGTGAACACTGAAGCTTTCTTT
CDR3: CASSEYWGGGLVRTVNTEAFF

D: TRBD2
J: TRBJ2-3
size: .
V: TRBV7-2
DNA: TGTGCCAGCAGCCGGACTAGCGGGGGGAAAAGCACAGATACGCAGTATTTT
CDR3: CASSRTSGGKSTDTQYF

D: TRBD2
J: TRBJ2-7
size: .
V: TRBV6-1
DNA: TGTGCCAGCAGTGAGAGAATGGGACTAGCGGGATTCTACGAGCAGTACTTC
CDR3: CASSERMGLAGFYEQYF

D: .
J: TRBJ2-1
size: .
V: TRBV27
DNA: TGTGCCAGCAGTTTATGGGCTAGCAACTACAATGAGCAGTTCTTC
CDR3: CASSLWASNYNEQFF

D: TRBD1
J: TRBJ2-4
size: few
V: TRBV5-4
DNA: TGTGCCAGCAGCCGAAGGGACAGGGCTAACAGTCAGTACTTC
CDR3: CASSRRDRANSQYF

D: .
J: TRBJ2-3
size: .
V: TRBV2
DNA: TGTGCCAGCACGAGACTAGTCGGCCGAACAGATACGCAGTATTTT
CDR3: CASTRLVGRTDTQYF

D: TRBD2
J: TRBJ2-1
size: .
V: TRBV5-1
DNA: TGCGCCAGCAGCTTGGGGACTAGCGGGAGGGCCTACAATGAGCAGTTCTTC
CDR3: CASSLGTSGRAYNEQFF

D: .
J: TRBJ2-1
size: .
V: TRBV27
DNA: TGTGCCAGCAGTTCCCCCCCGGGGCAGTTCTTC
CDR3: CASSSPPGQFF

D: .
J: TRBJ1-1
size: .
V: TRBV5-1
DNA: TGCGCCAGCAGCTTGGGGTGGCTGAACACTGAAGCTTTCTTT
CDR3: CASSLGWLNTEAFF

D: TRBD2
J: TRBJ2-1
size: .
V: TRBV5-4
DNA: TGTGCCAGCAGCTTACGGGGACTAGCGGGAGGCCGTATCTCCTACAATGAGCAGTTCTTC
CDR3: CASSLRGLAGGRISYNEQFF

D: TRBD2
J: TRBJ2-1
size: few
V: TRBV28
DNA: TGTGCCAGCAGTTTATGGGGCGGGGGTGACTACAATGAGCAGTTCTTC
CDR3: CASSLWGGGDYNEQFF

D: .
J: TRBJ1-4
size: .
V: TRBV7-9
DNA: TGTGCCAGCACTCCCCCGGACAGTCTCGCAACTAATGAAAAACTGTTTTTT
CDR3: CASTPPDSLATNEKLFF

D: TRBD1
J: TRBJ1-2
size: .
V: TRBV30
DNA: TGTGCCTGGAGTGTACATCGTCAGGCAGGGGGTATTTACGGCTACACCTTC
CDR3: CAWSVHRQAGGIYGYTF

D: TRBD2
J: TRBJ2-5
size: .
V: TRBV7-8
DNA: TGTGCCAGCAGCTTGGGACTAGCGGGGGGCTTCCAAGAGACCCAGTACTTC
CDR3: CASSLGLAGGFQETQYF

D: TRBD1
J: TRBJ2-5
size: once
V: TRBV28
DNA: TGTGCCAGCATATATGGGGGGACAGGGACAGCGGAGACCCAGTACTTC
CDR3: CASIYGGTGTAETQYF

D: .
J: TRBJ1-1
size: .
V: TRBV4-1
DNA: TGCGCCAGCAGCCAGGCACAGGTCGGGAACACTGAAGCTTTCTTT
CDR3: CASSQAQVGNTEAFF

D: .
J: TRBJ1-3
size: .
V: TRBV5-6
DNA: TGTGCCAGCCTAGCTCGAAGGGCTGGAAACACCATATATTTT
CDR3: CASLARRAGNTIYF

D: .
J: TRBJ2-1
size: .
V: TRBV19
DNA: TGTGCCAGTAGAAAGGCGGGGCCCTACAATGAGCAGTTCTTC
CDR3: CASRKAGPYNEQFF

D: TRBD2
J: TRBJ2-1
size: .
V: TRBV7-9
DNA: TGTTCCAGCAGCCCCCGACTAGCTCGGCACGATGAGCAGTTCTTC
CDR3: CSSSPRLARHDEQFF

D: TRBD2
J: TRBJ2-5
size: once
V: TRBV7-9
DNA: TGTGCCAGCAGCTTGGCCGGGACTAGTCAAGAGACCCAGTACTTC
CDR3: CASSLAGTSQETQYF

D: TRBD1
J: TRBJ2-1
size: .
V: TRBV5-4
DNA: TGTGCCAGCGGATACAGGGGGATATTATACAATGAGCAGTTCTTC
CDR3: CASGYRGILYNEQFF

D: TRBD1
J: TRBJ2-7
size: .
V: TRBV7-2
DNA: TGTGCCAGCAGCTTACAGACGGGACAGACCTACGAGCAGTACTTC
CDR3: CASSLQTGQTYEQYF

D: .
J: TRBJ2-7
size: .
V: TRBV6-6
DNA: TGTGCCAGCAGTTCACAGACGTACGAGCAGTACTTC
CDR3: CASSSQTYEQYF

D: .
J: TRBJ1-1
size: .
V: TRBV5-8
DNA: TGTGCCAGCAGCTTGGGGGGGGACTACACTGAAGCTTTCTTT
CDR3: CASSLGGDYTEAFF